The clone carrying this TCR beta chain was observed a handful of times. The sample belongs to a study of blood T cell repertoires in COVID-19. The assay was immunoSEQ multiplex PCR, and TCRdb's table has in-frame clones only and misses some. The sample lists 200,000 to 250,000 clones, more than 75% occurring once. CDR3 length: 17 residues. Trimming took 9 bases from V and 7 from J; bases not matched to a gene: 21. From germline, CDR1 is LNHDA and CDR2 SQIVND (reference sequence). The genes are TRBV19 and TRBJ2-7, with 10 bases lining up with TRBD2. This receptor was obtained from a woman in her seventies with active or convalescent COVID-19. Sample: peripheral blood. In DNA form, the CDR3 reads TGTGCCAGCAGGGAGCGGGGGGGAAGCAGTTTGGGTTTAGAGCAGTACTTC. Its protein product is CASRERGGSSLGLEQYF.